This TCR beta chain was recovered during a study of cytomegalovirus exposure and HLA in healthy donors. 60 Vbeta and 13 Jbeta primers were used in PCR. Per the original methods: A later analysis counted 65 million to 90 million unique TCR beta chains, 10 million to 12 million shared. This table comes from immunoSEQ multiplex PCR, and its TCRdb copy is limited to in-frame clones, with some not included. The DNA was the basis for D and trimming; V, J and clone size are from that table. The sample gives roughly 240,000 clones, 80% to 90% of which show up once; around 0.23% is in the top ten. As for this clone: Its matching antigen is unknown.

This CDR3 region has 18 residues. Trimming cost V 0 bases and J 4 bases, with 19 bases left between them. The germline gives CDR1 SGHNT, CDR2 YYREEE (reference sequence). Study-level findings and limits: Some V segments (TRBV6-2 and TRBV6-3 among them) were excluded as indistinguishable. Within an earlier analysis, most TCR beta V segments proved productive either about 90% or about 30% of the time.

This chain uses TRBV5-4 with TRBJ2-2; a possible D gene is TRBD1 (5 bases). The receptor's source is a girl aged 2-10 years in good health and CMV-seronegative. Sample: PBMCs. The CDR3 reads CASSLDVRGSWGTGELFF. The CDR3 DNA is TGTGCCAGCAGCTTGGACGTAAGGGGTTCATGGGGCACCGGGGAGCTGTTTTTT.